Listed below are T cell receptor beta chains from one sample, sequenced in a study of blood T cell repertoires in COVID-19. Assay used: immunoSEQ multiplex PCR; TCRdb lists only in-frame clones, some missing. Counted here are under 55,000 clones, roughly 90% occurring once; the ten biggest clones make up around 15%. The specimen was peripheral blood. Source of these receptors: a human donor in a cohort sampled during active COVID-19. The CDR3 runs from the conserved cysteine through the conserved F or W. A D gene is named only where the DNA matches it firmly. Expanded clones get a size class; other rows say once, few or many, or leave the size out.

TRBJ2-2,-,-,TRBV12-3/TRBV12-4,TGTGCCAGCAGTTCAGGGGAGCTGTTTTTT,CASSSGELFF
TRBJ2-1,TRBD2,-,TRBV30,TGTGCCTGGAGTGTGGGGACTACCCGTCGGAATGAGCAGTTCTTC,CAWSVGTTRRNEQFF
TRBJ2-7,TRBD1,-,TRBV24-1,TGTGCCACCAGTGATTTGGAGGGGGACAGGAGTAGGTACGAGCAGTACTTC,CATSDLEGDRSRYEQYF
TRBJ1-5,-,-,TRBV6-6,TGTGCCAGCAGTCCCCGGACGGAGGGGCAGCCCCAGCATTTT,CASSPRTEGQPQHF
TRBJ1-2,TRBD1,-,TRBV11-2,TGTGCCAGCAGCGCGACAGGGATTAACTATGGCTACACCTTC,CASSATGINYGYTF
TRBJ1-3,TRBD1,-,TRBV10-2,TGCGCCAGCAGTGAGTCACAGGGGGCTGGAAACACCATATATTTT,CASSESQGAGNTIYF
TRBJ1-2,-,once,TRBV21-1,TGTGCCAGCAGCAAACGAGGGAATGGCTACACCTTC,CASSKRGNGYTF
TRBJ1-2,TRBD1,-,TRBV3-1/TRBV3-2,TGTGCCAGCAGCCCCTCCGGGGACAGATATGGCTACACCTTC,CASSPSGDRYGYTF
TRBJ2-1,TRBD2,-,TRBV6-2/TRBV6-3,TGTGCCAGCAGTTACTCCCCTCCAAGCGGGGGGATCTACAATGAGCAGTTCTTC,CASSYSPPSGGIYNEQFF
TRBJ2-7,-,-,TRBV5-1,TGCGCCAGCAGCTTGGAATCAGTTGCCTACGAGCAGTACTTC,CASSLESVAYEQYF
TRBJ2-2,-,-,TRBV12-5,TGTGCTAGTGGTTCAGGGAAACAGACCTACACCGGGGAGCTGTTTTTT,CASGSGKQTYTGELFF
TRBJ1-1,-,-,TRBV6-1,TGTGCCAGCAGTGACATAATGGCGAACACTGAAGCTTTCTTT,CASSDIMANTEAFF
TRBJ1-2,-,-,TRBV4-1,TGCGCCAGCAGCCAAGACGACAGGACTAACTATGGCTACACCTTC,CASSQDDRTNYGYTF
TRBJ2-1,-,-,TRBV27,TGTGCCAGCAGTTTATCTCGGGGATACAATGAGCAGTTCTTC,CASSLSRGYNEQFF
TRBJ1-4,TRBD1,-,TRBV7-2,TGTGCCAGCAGCTTCAACCAGGGGGTGTTAGAAAAACTGTTTTTT,CASSFNQGVLEKLFF
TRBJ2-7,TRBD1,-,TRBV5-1,TGCGCCAGCATCTCAGGGACAGAAGGCTACGAGCAGTACTTC,CASISGTEGYEQYF